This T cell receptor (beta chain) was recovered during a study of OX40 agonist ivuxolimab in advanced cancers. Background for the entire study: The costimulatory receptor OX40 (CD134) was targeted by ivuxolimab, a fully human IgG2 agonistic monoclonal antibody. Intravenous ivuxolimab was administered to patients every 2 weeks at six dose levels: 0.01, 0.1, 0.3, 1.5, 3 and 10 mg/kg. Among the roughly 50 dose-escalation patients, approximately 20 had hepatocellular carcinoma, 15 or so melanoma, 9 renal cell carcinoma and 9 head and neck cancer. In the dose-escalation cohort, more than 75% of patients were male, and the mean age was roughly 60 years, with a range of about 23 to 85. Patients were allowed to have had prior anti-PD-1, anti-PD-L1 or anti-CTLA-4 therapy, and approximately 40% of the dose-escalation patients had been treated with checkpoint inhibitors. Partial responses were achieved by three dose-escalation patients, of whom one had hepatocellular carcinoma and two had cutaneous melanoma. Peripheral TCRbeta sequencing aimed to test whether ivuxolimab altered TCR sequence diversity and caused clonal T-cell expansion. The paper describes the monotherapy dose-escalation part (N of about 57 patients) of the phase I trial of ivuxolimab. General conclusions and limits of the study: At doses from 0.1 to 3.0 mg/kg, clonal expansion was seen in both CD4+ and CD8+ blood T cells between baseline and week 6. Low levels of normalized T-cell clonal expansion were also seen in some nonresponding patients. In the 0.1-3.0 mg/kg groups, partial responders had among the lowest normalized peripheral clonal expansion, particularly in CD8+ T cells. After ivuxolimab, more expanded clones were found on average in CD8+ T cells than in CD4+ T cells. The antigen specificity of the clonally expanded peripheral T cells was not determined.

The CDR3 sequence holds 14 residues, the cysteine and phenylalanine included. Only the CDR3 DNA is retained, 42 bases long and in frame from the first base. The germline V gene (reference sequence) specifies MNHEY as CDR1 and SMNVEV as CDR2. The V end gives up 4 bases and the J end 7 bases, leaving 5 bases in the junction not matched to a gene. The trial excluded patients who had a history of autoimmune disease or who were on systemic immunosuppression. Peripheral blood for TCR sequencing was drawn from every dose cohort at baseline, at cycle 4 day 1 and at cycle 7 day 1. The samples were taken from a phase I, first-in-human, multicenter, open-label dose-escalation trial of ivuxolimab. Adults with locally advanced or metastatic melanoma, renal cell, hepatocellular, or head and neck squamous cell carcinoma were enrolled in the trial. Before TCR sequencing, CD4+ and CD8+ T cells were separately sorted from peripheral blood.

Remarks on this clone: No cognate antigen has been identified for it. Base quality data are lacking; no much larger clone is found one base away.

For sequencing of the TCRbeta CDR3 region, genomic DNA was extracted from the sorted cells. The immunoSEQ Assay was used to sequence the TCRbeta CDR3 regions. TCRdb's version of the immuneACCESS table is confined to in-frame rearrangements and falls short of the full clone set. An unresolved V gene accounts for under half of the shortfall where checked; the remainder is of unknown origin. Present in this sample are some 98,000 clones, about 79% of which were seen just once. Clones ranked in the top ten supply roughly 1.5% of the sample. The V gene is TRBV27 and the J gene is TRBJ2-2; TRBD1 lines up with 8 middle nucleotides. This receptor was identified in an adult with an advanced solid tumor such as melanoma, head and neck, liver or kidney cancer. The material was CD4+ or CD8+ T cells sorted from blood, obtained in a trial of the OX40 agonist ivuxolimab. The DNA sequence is TGTGCCAGCAGTTGGCAGGGGGCCCGCGGGGAGCTGTTTTTT. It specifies CASSWQGARGELFF.